Listed here is a single TCR beta chain. The antigen remains undetermined. TCRdb's table, derived via immunoSEQ multiplex PCR, lists solely in-frame clones and lacks some. The sample holds tens of thousands of clones, about 85% seen once. Germline V gene sequence: CDR1 MNHNS, CDR2 SASEGT. The CDR3 has 14 amino acids. Trimming cost V 1 base and J 11 bases, with 15 bases left between them. This specimen belongs to a study of T cells in localized non-small cell lung cancer. General study points: Heterogeneity remains possible, as sequencing covered one tumor region only.

V usage is TRBV6-1 and J usage is TRBJ2-1; D remains unclear. The material sequenced was peripheral blood mononuclear cells, taken before any cancer treatment. The sequence came from a man between 35 and 75 years old with stage III lung adenocarcinoma. The CDR3 sequence: CASSEGPSAVKQFF. The CDR3 coding sequence is TGTGCCAGCAGTGAAGGCCCATCCGCCGTTAAGCAGTTCTTC.